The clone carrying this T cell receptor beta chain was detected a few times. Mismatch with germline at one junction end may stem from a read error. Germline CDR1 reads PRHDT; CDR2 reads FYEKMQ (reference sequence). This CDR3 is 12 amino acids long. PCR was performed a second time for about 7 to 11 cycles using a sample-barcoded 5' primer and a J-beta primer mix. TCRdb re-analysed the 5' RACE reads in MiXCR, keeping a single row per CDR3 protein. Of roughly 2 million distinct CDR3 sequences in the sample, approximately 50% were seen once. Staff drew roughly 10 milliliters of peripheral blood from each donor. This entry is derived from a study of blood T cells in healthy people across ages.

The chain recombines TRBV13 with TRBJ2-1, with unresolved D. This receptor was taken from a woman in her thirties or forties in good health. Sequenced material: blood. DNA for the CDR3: TGTGCCGGCAGCTTAGTCAACAATGAGCAGTTCTTC. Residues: CAGSLVNNEQFF.